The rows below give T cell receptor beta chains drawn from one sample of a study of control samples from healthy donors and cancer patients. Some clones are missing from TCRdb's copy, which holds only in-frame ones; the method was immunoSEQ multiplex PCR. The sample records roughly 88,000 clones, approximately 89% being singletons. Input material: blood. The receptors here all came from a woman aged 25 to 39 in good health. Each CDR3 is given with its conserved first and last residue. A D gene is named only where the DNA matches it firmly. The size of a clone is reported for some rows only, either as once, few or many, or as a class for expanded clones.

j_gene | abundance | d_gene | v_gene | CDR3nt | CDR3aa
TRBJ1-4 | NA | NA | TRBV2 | TGTGCCAGCAGTGAACTGGGGAAGGATAATGAAAAACTGTTTTTT | CASSELGKDNEKLFF
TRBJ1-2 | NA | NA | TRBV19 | TGTGCCAGTAGTTTATCGACAGGTGGGTCCTATGGCTACACCTTC | CASSLSTGGSYGYTF
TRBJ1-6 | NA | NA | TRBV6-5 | TGTGCCAGCACACTTGGAGTCTCCTATAATTCACCCCTCCACTTT | CASTLGVSYNSPLHF
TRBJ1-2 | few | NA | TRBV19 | TGTGCCACAGAGAGGCGGGGGCAGCGTAATGGCTACACCTTC | CATERRGQRNGYTF
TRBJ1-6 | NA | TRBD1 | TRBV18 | TGTGCCAGCTCACCCGGGACAGGGGGCCCCGGTAATAATTCACCCCTCCACTTT | CASSPGTGGPGNNSPLHF
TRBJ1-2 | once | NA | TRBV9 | TGTGCCAGCAGCGGCACAGGGAGGGGCTATGGCTACACCTTC | CASSGTGRGYGYTF
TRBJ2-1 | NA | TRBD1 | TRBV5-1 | TGCGCCAGCAGCCCGGGGGACAGGGGAGCTAGTGAGCAGTTCTTC | CASSPGDRGASEQFF
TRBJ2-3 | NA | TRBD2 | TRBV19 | TGTGCCAGTAGTACGGGACTAGCTAGCACAGATACGCAGTATTTT | CASSTGLASTDTQYF
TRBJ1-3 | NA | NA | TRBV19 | TGTGCCAGTAGTATCTGCTCCTCTGGAAACACCATATATTTT | CASSICSSGNTIYF
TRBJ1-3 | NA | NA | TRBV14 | TGTGCCAGCAGCCAAGATTCGGGACCCCCTGGAAACACCATATATTTT | CASSQDSGPPGNTIYF
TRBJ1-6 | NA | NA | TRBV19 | TGTGCCAGTAGTCCCTCAAGGACAGCATATAATTCACCCCTCCACTTT | CASSPSRTAYNSPLHF
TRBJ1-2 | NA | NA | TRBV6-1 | TGTGCCAGCAGTGAAGGGGGGCTCGACTATGGCTACACCTTC | CASSEGGLDYGYTF
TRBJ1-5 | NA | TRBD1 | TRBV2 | TGTGCCAGCAGCGACAGGGGTGGCAATCAGCCCCAGCATTTT | CASSDRGGNQPQHF
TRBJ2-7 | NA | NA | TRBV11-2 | TGTGCCAGCAGCCACTACTACGAGCAGTACTTC | CASSHYYEQYF
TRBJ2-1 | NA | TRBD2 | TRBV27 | TGTGCCAGCAGTTTATCTTATAGCGGGAGATCTAATGAGCAGTTCTTC | CASSLSYSGRSNEQFF
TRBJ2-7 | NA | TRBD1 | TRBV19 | TGTGCCAGTAGTTATTCCGGGACAGGGTGGTCCGAGCAGTACTTC | CASSYSGTGWSEQYF
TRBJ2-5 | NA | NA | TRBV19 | TGTGCCAGTAGTAAGTCCGGAAAGACCCAGTACTTC | CASSKSGKTQYF
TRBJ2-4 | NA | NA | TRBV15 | TGTGCCACCAGCGGCCTGGGGGGGCCGATTAGAAACATTCAGTACTTC | CATSGLGGPIRNIQYF
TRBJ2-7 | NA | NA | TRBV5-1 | TGCGCCAGCAGCCTGGACTTCTACGAGCAGTACTTC | CASSLDFYEQYF
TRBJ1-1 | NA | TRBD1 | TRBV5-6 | TGTGCCAGCAGCTCCTACGGCAGGGGGAAAGAAGCTTTCTTT | CASSSYGRGKEAFF
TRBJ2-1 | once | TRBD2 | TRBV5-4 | TGTGCCAGCAGCCAGGGACTAGCTAACAATGAGCAGTTCTTC | CASSQGLANNEQFF
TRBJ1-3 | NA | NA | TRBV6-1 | TGTGCCAGCAGTGAGACGAAGGGAAACACCATATATTTT | CASSETKGNTIYF
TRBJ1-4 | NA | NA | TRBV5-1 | TGCGCCAGCAGCGCCTCCCCCGCAACTAATGAAAAACTGTTTTTT | CASSASPATNEKLFF
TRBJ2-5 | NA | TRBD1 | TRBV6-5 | TGTGCCAGCAGTTACCGGGACAGGACAGAGACCCAGTACTTC | CASSYRDRTETQYF
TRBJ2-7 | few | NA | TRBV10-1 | TGCGCCAGCAGCGAGGATCGAGCCTACGAGCAGTACTTC | CASSEDRAYEQYF
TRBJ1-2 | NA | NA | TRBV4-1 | TGCGCCAGCAGCCAAGTCCCCCTAGATTCATCACCCCCTTCTTCTGGCTACACCTTC | CASSQVPLDSSPPSSGYTF
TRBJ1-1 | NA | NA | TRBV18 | TGTGCCAGCTCGGGCAGAAGCACTGAAGCTTTCTTT | CASSGRSTEAFF
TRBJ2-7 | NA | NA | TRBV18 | TGTGCCAGCTCACGGACGGAGGGCGTTGGTGAGCAGTACTTC | CASSRTEGVGEQYF
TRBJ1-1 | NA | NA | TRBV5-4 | TGTGCCAGCAGCTTGCGGCCGGGGCCGCCTTTCTTT | CASSLRPGPPFF
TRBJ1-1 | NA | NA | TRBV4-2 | TGTGCCAGCAGCCAAGAACCTGTGAACACTGAAGCTTTCTTT | CASSQEPVNTEAFF
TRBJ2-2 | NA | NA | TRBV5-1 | TGCGCCAGCAGCTTGGGGGCCATTAACACCGGGGAGCTGTTTTTT | CASSLGAINTGELFF
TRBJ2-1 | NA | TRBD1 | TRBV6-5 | TGTGCCAGCAGGAGACAGGGGGCTTACAATGAGCAGTTCTTC | CASRRQGAYNEQFF
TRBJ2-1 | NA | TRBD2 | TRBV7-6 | TGTGCCAGCAGCCGTAGTCGGGAGGGCTCCTACAATGAGCAGTTCTTC | CASSRSREGSYNEQFF